These 13 T cell receptor beta chains were all obtained from the same sample, sequenced in a study of cytomegalovirus exposure and HLA in healthy donors. TCRdb's copy holds only in-frame clones and misses some; the assay was immunoSEQ multiplex PCR. The data show fewer than 150,000 clones, around 88% seen once. The specimen sequenced was PBMCs. These receptors originate from a man aged 18 to 29 in good health and CMV-seronegative.

V gene TRBV6-5 combines with J gene TRBJ1-6, with TRBD1 identical over 8 bases. Germline trimming cut 6 bases from V and 5 bases from J; bases unmatched to any gene: 6. Per germline, CDR1 MNHEY and CDR2 SVGAGI. The CDR3 length is 15 residues. The CDR3 DNA sequence: TGTGCCAGCAGAGTGACAGGGGCACATAATTCACCCCTCCACTTT. Amino acids: CASRVTGAHNSPLHF.

This clone was detected only once. V gene TRBV21-1 combines with J gene TRBJ2-7; the table's D call TRBD1 went unverified against the DNA. TRBV21-1 is shown as a pseudogene. The CDR3 covers 12 residues. The CDR3 DNA is TGTGTAGACTTGGGACAGACCTACGAGCAGTACTTC. The encoded protein is CVDLGQTYEQYF.

This chain uses TRBV19 with TRBJ2-7, with D perhaps matching TRBD1 (5 bases). V dropped 3 bases and J dropped 2 bases, with 11 bases sitting between them. Germline CDR1 and CDR2: LNHDA and SQIVND (reference sequence). The CDR3 totals 14 residues. The CDR3 nucleotides are TGTGCCAGTAGTATGTTTGGGGCAGCCTACGAGCAGTACTTC. Its translation: CASSMFGAAYEQYF.

This sequence joins TRBV4-1 and TRBJ2-1, with D tentatively TRBD1 (6 bases). The ends were cut back, 3 bases at V and 7 bases at J, with 10 bases in the middle. The CDR3 is 13 amino acids. Per germline, CDR1 MGHRA and CDR2 YSYEKL. DNA for the CDR3: TGCGCCAGCAGCCATCCAGGGGTGAATGAGCAGTTCTTC. This gives the protein CASSHPGVNEQFF.

The chain carries TRBV27 and TRBJ2-1, with 10 nucleotides matching TRBD2. V shed 4 bases, J shed 7 bases, and the junction held 7 bases outside the gene matches. Germline CDR1 MNHEY, CDR2 SMNVEV (reference sequence). The CDR3 contains 15 residues. The CDR3, as DNA: TGTGCCAGCAGTTCACCTAGCGGGAGTACGAATGAGCAGTTCTTC. Translation gives CASSSPSGSTNEQFF.

V is TRBV27 and J is TRBJ2-7; 9 bases match TRBD1. This CDR3 has 17 residues. V shed 4 bases and J 6 bases; nucleotides not matched to a gene: 16. Germline V gene sequence: CDR1 MNHEY, CDR2 SMNVEV (reference sequence). CDR3 nucleotides: TGTGCCAGCAGTTCATCCCCCGGGACAGGGTTATTCTTCGAGCAGTACTTC. Its protein is CASSSSPGTGLFFEQYF.

The chain joins TRBV12-5 to TRBJ2-1; maybe TRBD2 (5 bases). Germline assignment: CDR1 LGHNT and CDR2 FRNRAP. The CDR3 covers 12 residues. Deletions cut 0 bases from V and 14 bases from J, with 11 bases between. CDR3 amino acids: CASGLVAELEFF. The CDR3 DNA is TGTGCTAGTGGTTTGGTAGCGGAGTTGGAGTTCTTC.

The chain carries TRBV19 and TRBJ1-2; a possible D gene is TRBD1 (5 bases). V was cut by 5 bases and J by 0 bases, with 10 bases left in between. Germline V gene sequence: CDR1 LNHDA, CDR2 SQIVND (reference sequence). The CDR3 runs 14 residues. CDR3 amino acids: CASSSGFANYGYTF. In nucleotides, the CDR3 is TGTGCCAGTAGTTCAGGGTTCGCTAACTATGGCTACACCTTC.

The count of this clone is one. V and J are TRBV28 and TRBJ2-4; D is perhaps TRBD1 (6 bases). This CDR3 is built from 16 residues. Germline V lookup: CDR1 MDHEN, CDR2 SYDVKM. Trimming cost V 7 bases and J 0 bases, with 16 bases left between them. The CDR3 sequence: CASKNRDEVAKNIQYF. CDR3 in DNA: TGTGCCAGCAAGAACAGGGATGAAGTAGCCAAAAACATTCAGTACTTC. The full variable domain, in which reference TRBV28 and TRBJ2-4 provide the parts outside the CDR3, is DVKVTQSSRYLVKRTGEKVFLECVQDMDHENMFWYRQDPGLGLRLIYFSYDVKMKEKGDIPEGYSVSREKKERFSLILESASTNQTSMYLCASKNRDEVAKNIQYFGAGTRLSVL.

V usage is TRBV5-1 and J usage is TRBJ2-7; 14 bases line up with TRBD2. The germline V gene has CDR1 SGHRS and CDR2 YFSETQ. Trimming cost V 4 bases and J 7 bases; bases outside gene matches: 7. This CDR3 is built from 15 residues. For the CDR3, the DNA is TGCGCCAGCAGCCGCCCGGGACTAGCGGGAGTTGAGCAGTACTTC. Protein product: CASSRPGLAGVEQYF. The variable domain in full, with the rest retrieved from reference TRBV5-1 and TRBJ2-7, is KAGVTQTPRYLIKTRGQQVTLSCSPISGHRSVSWYQQTPGQGLQFLFEYFSETQRNKGNFPGRFSGRQFSNSRSEMNVSTLELGDSALYLCASSRPGLAGVEQYFGPGTRLTVT.

The CDR3: CASMTGRPRSGNTIYF. For the CDR3, the DNA is TGTGCCAGCATGACAGGCCGACCCCGCTCTGGAAACACCATATATTTT. This sequence joins TRBV7-9 and TRBJ1-3; TRBD1 is a possible D gene (6 bases). Germline CDR1 and CDR2: SEHNR and FQNEAQ (reference sequence). The germline V and J ends were trimmed by 7 bases and 0 bases, with 16 bases remaining between them. The CDR3 is 16 amino acids. Full variable domain (remainder filled in from reference TRBV7-9 and TRBJ1-3): DTGVSQNPRHKITKRGQNVTFRCDPISEHNRLYWYRQTLGQGPEFLTYFQNEAQLEKSRLLSDRFSAERPKGSFSTLEIQRTEQGDSAMYLCASMTGRPRSGNTIYFGEGSWLTVV.

The chain uses TRBV4-1 and TRBJ2-7, with 7 nucleotides matching TRBD2. J was trimmed by 6 bases and V by 0 bases; bases with no gene match: 8. The CDR3 totals 15 residues. Germline lookup yields CDR1 MGHRA and CDR2 YSYEKL. CDR3 sequence: CASSQEWLAAAEQYF. The CDR3 DNA sequence: TGCGCCAGCAGCCAAGAATGGCTAGCGGCAGCCGAGCAGTACTTC.

This chain uses TRBV28 with TRBJ1-4; no clear D gene. V gave up 6 bases and J gave up 8 bases, with 13 bases separating them. Germline V lookup: CDR1 MDHEN, CDR2 SYDVKM. This CDR3 spans 13 amino acids. This chain's CDR3 is CASRGRGTEKLFF. The CDR3, as DNA: TGTGCCAGCAGAGGCCGGGGAACCGAAAAACTGTTTTTT.